The clone carrying this T cell receptor beta chain was observed once. Its antigen is unknown. The primer mix had 60 Vbeta and 13 Jbeta primers. Here immunoSEQ multiplex PCR was the method, and the copy in TCRdb shows in-frame clones only, minus some. The table has about 96,000 clones, 79% seen once. The sample belongs to a study of cytomegalovirus exposure and HLA in healthy donors. General study points: In a later analysis, common viral pathogens appeared linked to several of the most significant clusters. In a later analysis, specific HLA alleles were associated with 15,000 or so TCR beta sequences at a 0.05 false discovery rate.

At the time of sampling, donors were nominally healthy, though unrecorded immune exposures were likely. With 5 bases clipped from V and 0 bases from J, the junction kept 10 bases outside the gene matches. Germline lookup yields CDR1 SGHTA and CDR2 FQGNSA. The CDR3 contains 17 residues. The chain recombines TRBV7-2 with TRBJ1-5; 7 bases map to TRBD1. The sample taken for sequencing was PBMCs. The sequence came from a man in his thirties or forties in good health and CMV-seronegative. CDR3 sequence (DNA): TGTGCCAGCAGCCTGAAGGGACAGAGTTATAGCAATCAGCCCCAGCATTTT. Protein product: CASSLKGQSYSNQPQHF.